Shown below are 3 T cell receptor beta chains from a single sample sequenced in a study of PD-1 blockade in classical Hodgkin lymphoma. The sample's time point: cycle 4 day 1 (C4D1), after five to seven weeks of nivolumab. Patients all relapsed after autologous stem cell transplantation, and there was variation in brentuximab vedotin exposure. Libraries were prepared by immunoSEQ multiplex PCR; TCRdb keeps only in-frame clonotypes and omits some of them. The repertoire holds more than 75,000 clones, with approximately 94% as singletons. The source material was peripheral blood mononuclear cells (PBMCs), sampled before the fourth cycle of nivolumab. Every receptor here comes from a human donor with classical Hodgkin lymphoma.

The chain recombines TRBV5-1 with TRBJ2-1; D is ambiguous. The ends were cut back, 3 bases at V and 9 bases at J, with 13 bases in the middle. The germline V gene has CDR1 SGHRS and CDR2 YFSETQ. This CDR3 region has 13 residues. CDR3 sequence reads: CASSSGRSGEQFF. The CDR3 DNA reads as TGCGCCAGCAGCTCCGGACGCTCAGGTGAGCAGTTCTTC.

This chain links TRBV27 with TRBJ2-2, with 10 bases matching TRBD1. Trimming took 7 bases from V and 7 from J; bases not matched to a gene: 6. CDR3 length: 14 amino acids. The V gene's germline CDR1 is MNHEY and CDR2 SMNVEV (reference sequence). DNA for the CDR3: TGTGCCAGCAAACGACAGGGGGCTGGCGGGGAGCTGTTTTTT. Translating gives CASKRQGAGGELFF.

The CDR3 loop is CASSRRDLAGGKDTQYF. CDR3 in DNA: TGTGCCAGCAGCCGCAGAGATCTAGCGGGAGGAAAAGATACGCAGTATTTT. This chain connects TRBV7-9 to TRBJ2-3; 11 nucleotides match TRBD2. CDR1 is SEHNR, CDR2 FQNEAQ, per germline (reference sequence). The V gene end was trimmed by 5 bases and the J gene end by 5 bases; junction bases not matched to a gene: 12. This CDR3 region has 17 residues.